Below, 7 T cell receptor beta chains from the same sample are listed, as sequenced in a study of T cells after yellow fever vaccination. In TCRdb, the 5' RACE reads were re-called with MiXCR into one record per CDR3 protein. The sample yields 100,000 or so distinct CDR3 sequences, roughly 10% seen once. The sequences come from CD8+ T cells not binding an NS4B(214-222) dextramer, sorted from PBMCs, collected less than 16 days after the first yellow fever vaccination. The receptors were gathered from a man aged 18 to 35 who received the YFV17D yellow fever vaccine.

This clonotype was picked up one time. One base away lies a much larger clone, so this may be a sequencing read error. This sequence joins TRBV2 and TRBJ2-3; D gene ambiguous. Germline assignment: CDR1 SNHLY and CDR2 FYNNEI. This CDR3 comprises 14 residues. V lost 3 bases and J 6 bases, leaving 13 bases between the germline ends. CDR3 DNA sequence: TGTGCCAGCAGTGAGAACCTGGGCGATGATACGCAGTATTTT. Translation gives CASSENLGDDTQYF.

This CDR3 reads CASSIYRASNQPQHF. Written as DNA, the CDR3 is TGTGCCAGTAGTATATACAGGGCGAGCAATCAGCCCCAGCATTTT. V gene TRBV19 combines with J gene TRBJ1-5; TRBD1 is a possible D gene (6 bases). Germline values: CDR1 LNHDA, CDR2 SQIVND (reference sequence). V was shortened by 2 bases and J by 1 base, with 9 bases between the two germline ends. This CDR3 comprises 15 residues.

This clonotype was recorded at least ten times. The chain joins TRBV6-5 to TRBJ2-1, with D possibly being TRBD2 (6 bases). V was cut by 2 bases and J by 9 bases, with 11 bases left in between. Germline lookup yields CDR1 MNHEY and CDR2 SVGAGI. The CDR3 sequence is 13 residues long. This CDR3 reads CASSYGTEGEQFF. CDR3 nucleotide sequence: TGTGCCAGCAGTTACGGGACTGAGGGTGAGCAGTTCTTC.

In DNA form, the CDR3 reads TGTGCCAGTAGTATTCCCCCGGACAATGAGCAGTTCTTC. Translated: CASSIPPDNEQFF. V gene TRBV19 combines with J gene TRBJ2-1; D is ambiguous. This CDR3 has 13 amino acids. With 3 bases removed from V and 5 bases from J, the gap between germline ends came to 8 bases. Looked up from germline, CDR1 is LNHDA and CDR2 is SQIVND (reference sequence).

The chain carries TRBV5-5 and TRBJ2-1; D might be TRBD2 (6 bases). Per the germline V gene, CDR1 is SGHKS and CDR2 is YYEKEE (reference sequence). Between the trimmed V and J ends, which lost 1 base and 9 bases, there was a span of 20 bases. This CDR3 is built from 16 residues. CDR3 region: CASSLSGTRLGGEQFF. The CDR3 region has the DNA TGTGCCAGCAGCTTGTCCGGGACTCGACTCGGGGGTGAGCAGTTCTTC.

This clonotype was observed a handful of times. This chain joins TRBV7-4 and TRBJ2-1; D tentatively reads TRBD1 or TRBD2 (5 bases each). Germline V gene lookup returns CDR1 SGHVT and CDR2 SQSDAQ. The CDR3 consists of 17 residues. The V end was cut by 3 bases, the J end by 5 bases, with 20 bases between. The CDR3 DNA is TGTGCCAGCAGCTTGAAGGGAGTGACGGGGCCTGACAATGAGCAGTTCTTC. It yields the protein CASSLKGVTGPDNEQFF.

Ten or more counts support this clonotype. The V call is TRBV4-3, the J call TRBJ2-1, with D uncertain. Germline lookup yields CDR1 LGHNA and CDR2 YSLEER. The CDR3 has 16 residues. Trimming removed 2 bases from V and 6 bases from J, with 17 bases in between. CDR3 bases: TGCGCCAGCAGCCAAACTACCTCCCGGCGGTCCAATGAGCAGTTCTTC. Residues: CASSQTTSRRSNEQFF.